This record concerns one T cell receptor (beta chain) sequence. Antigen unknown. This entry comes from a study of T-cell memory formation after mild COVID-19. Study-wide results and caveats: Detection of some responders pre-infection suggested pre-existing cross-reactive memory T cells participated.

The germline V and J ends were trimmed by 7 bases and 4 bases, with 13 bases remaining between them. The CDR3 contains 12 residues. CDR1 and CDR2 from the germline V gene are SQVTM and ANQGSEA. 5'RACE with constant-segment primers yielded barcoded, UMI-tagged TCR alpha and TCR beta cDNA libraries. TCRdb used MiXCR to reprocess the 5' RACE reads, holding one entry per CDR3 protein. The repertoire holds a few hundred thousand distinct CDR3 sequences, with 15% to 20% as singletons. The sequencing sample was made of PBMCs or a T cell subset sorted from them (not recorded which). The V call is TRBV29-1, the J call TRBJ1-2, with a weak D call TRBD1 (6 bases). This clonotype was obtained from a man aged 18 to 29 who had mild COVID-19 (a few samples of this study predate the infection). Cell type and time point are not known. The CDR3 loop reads CSAMTGLYGYTF. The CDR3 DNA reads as TGCAGCGCGATGACAGGTCTCTATGGCTACACCTTC.